Following are 27 T cell receptor beta chains from one sample sequenced in a study of T cells in Graves' hyperthyroidism and ophthalmopathy. RNA transcripts yielded amplified TCR beta CDR3 regions. TCR CDR3 underwent first-round RT-PCR with the HTBI primer set. One entry per CDR3 protein, called by TCRdb with MiXCR from the multiplex PCR reads. This repertoire shows some 440,000 distinct CDR3 sequences, around 14% found once; its top ten account for roughly 7.4%. The specimen sequenced was blood. Receptors were obtained from a woman under 30 with Graves' hyperthyroidism.

This clonotype was picked up many times. The J gene is TRBJ1-5, the V gene TRBV2; D is undetermined. CDR1 is SNHLY, CDR2 FYNNEI, per germline. The CDR3 extends over 16 amino acids. V lost 5 bases, J lost 0 bases, and 14 bases lay in between. For the CDR3, the DNA is TGTGCCAGCAGTCCCGAGGCGTTAGATAGCAATCAGCCCCAGCATTTT. It is translated as CASSPEALDSNQPQHF.

The chain links TRBV15 to TRBJ2-3, with no clear D. The CDR3 is made up of 15 amino acids. V was trimmed by 5 bases and J by 1 base, leaving 13 bases between them. Germline-derived CDR1 and CDR2 are LNHNV and YYDKDF (reference sequence). The CDR3 DNA is TGTGCCACCAGCGGAGCGAGTTTGGGCACAGATACGCAGTATTTT. Residues: CATSGASLGTDTQYF.

The J gene is TRBJ1-2, the V gene TRBV29-1; D is unclear. V lost 7 bases, J lost 8 bases, and 20 bases lay in between. The CDR3 consists of 13 residues. Germline V lookup: CDR1 SQVTM, CDR2 ANQGSEA. CDR3 sequence: CSAKPEGVGGYTF. CDR3 nucleotides: TGCAGCGCCAAGCCGGAGGGCGTGGGCGGCTACACCTTC.

There are many counts of this clonotype. V gene TRBV13 combines with J gene TRBJ1-2; D perhaps matches TRBD1 (6 bases). CDR3 length equals 14 residues. Deletions cut 0 bases from V and 5 bases from J, with 10 bases between. From germline, CDR1 is PRHDT and CDR2 FYEKMQ (reference sequence). The CDR3 protein is CASSLGRTGYGYTF. Here the CDR3 DNA reads TGTGCCAGCAGCTTAGGCCGTACAGGGTATGGCTACACCTTC.

The chain carries TRBV27 and TRBJ1-2; 9 bases match TRBD1. Looked up from germline, CDR1 is MNHEY and CDR2 is SMNVEV (reference sequence). The ends lost 5 bases at V and 3 bases at J; junction bases unmatched: 7. This CDR3 contains 15 residues. The CDR3 DNA sequence: TGTGCCAGCAGTACCGGGACAGGGCCTTACTATGGCTACACCTTC. The encoded protein is CASSTGTGPYYGYTF.

The V gene is TRBV7-2, the J gene TRBJ2-3; TRBD2 aligns across 9 bases. The V and J ends lost 1 base and 2 bases, in that order; junction bases with no gene match: 16. In germline, CDR1 is SGHTA, CDR2 FQGNSA. The CDR3 has 20 residues. This CDR3 reads CASSLGGGSGSRWFTDTQYF. Written as DNA, the CDR3 is TGTGCCAGCAGCTTAGGGGGGGGTAGCGGGAGTCGATGGTTCACAGATACGCAGTATTTT. Complete variable domain (other parts from reference TRBV7-2 and TRBJ2-3): GAGVSQSPSNKVTEKGKDVELRCDPISGHTALYWYRQSLGQGLEFLIYFQGNSAPDKSGLPSDRFSAERTGGSVSTLTIQRTQQEDSAVYLCASSLGGGSGSRWFTDTQYFGPGTRLTVL.

This clonotype was counted ten times or more. The rearrangement uses TRBV20-1 and TRBJ2-5; D possibly corresponds to TRBD1 (6 bases). This CDR3 contains 15 residues. The V end lost 0 bases, the J end lost 5 bases, and 16 bases lay between the germline ends. Per the germline V gene, CDR1 is DFQATT and CDR2 is SNEGSKA (reference sequence). The CDR3 region has the DNA TGCAGTGCTAGAGATGCGGCAGGCCAGGGGGAGACCCAGTACTTC. Translated: CSARDAAGQGETQYF.

This clonotype was detected ten times or more. The chain uses TRBV20-1 and TRBJ1-1; TRBD1 aligns across 9 bases. The CDR3 spans 12 residues. J gave up 3 bases and V 7 bases, and 3 bases lay outside the gene matches. Germline CDR1 DFQATT, CDR2 SNEGSKA (reference sequence). Here the CDR3 DNA reads TGCAGTGTTCGACAGGGGGACACTGAAGCTTTCTTT. Amino acids: CSVRQGDTEAFF.

As for this clonotype: A much larger clone lies one base from this, so it may be a read error. The chain joins TRBV2 to TRBJ1-2, with D possibly TRBD1 on 5 matching bases. Germline lookup yields CDR1 SNHLY and CDR2 FYNNEI. V was shortened by 2 bases and J by 8 bases, with 18 bases between the two germline ends. This CDR3 spans 15 amino acids. CDR3 in DNA: TGTGCCAGCAGTGAAATGTACGGGGCCTCGGAAGGCTACACCTTC. The encoded protein is CASSEMYGASEGYTF.

In this sample, this clonotype turned up many times. The chain couples TRBV20-1 to TRBJ2-1; 9 nucleotides align to TRBD2. CDR3 length: 16 residues. V gave up 0 bases and J gave up 3 bases; unmatched junction bases: 6. The germline V gene has CDR1 DFQATT and CDR2 SNEGSKA (reference sequence). CDR3 in amino acids: CSARDLAGVFYNEQFF. CDR3 nucleotide sequence: TGCAGTGCTAGAGATTTAGCGGGAGTCTTCTACAATGAGCAGTTCTTC.

This clonotype was detected many times. J is TRBJ2-2 and V is TRBV11-3; 8 nucleotides agree with TRBD2. This CDR3 is 16 amino acids long. Per the germline V gene, CDR1 is SGHNT and CDR2 is YENEEA. The junction had 6 bases not matched to a gene; V was cut back by 1 base and J by 5 bases. The CDR3 reads CASSLGLAGKTGELFF. The CDR3 DNA is TGTGCCAGCAGCTTAGGTCTAGCGGGTAAAACCGGGGAGCTGTTTTTT.

This clonotype was recorded at least ten times. V usage is TRBV6-1 and J usage is TRBJ1-2; tentatively, D is TRBD1 (6 bases). Germline-derived CDR1 and CDR2 are MNHNS and SASEGT. This CDR3 comprises 15 residues. Between the trimmed V and J ends, which lost 5 bases and 2 bases, there was a span of 15 bases. The CDR3 loop is CASSYVAGENYGYTF. CDR3 nucleotide sequence: TGTGCCAGCAGTTACGTTGCAGGGGAAAACTATGGCTACACCTTC.

The rearrangement uses TRBV19 and TRBJ2-1, with no clear D. There are 11 residues in the CDR3. CDR1 is LNHDA, CDR2 SQIVND, per germline (reference sequence). Between the trimmed V and J ends, which lost 4 bases and 10 bases, there was a span of 8 bases. The CDR3 region has the DNA TGTGCCAGTAGTACCATAGACGAGCAGTTCTTC. Encoded protein: CASSTIDEQFF. Combining the CDR3 with reference TRBV19 and TRBJ2-1 gives the whole variable domain DGGITQSPKYLFRKEGQNVTLSCEQNLNHDAMYWYRQDPGQGLRLIYYSQIVNDFQKGDIAEGYSVSREKKESFPLTVTSAQKNPTAFYLCASSTIDEQFFGPGTRLTVL.

This clonotype was counted only a few times. This chain uses TRBV5-1 with TRBJ1-3; 7 nucleotides agree with TRBD1. The germline V gene encodes CDR1 SGHRS and CDR2 YFSETQ. The CDR3 length is 16 residues. Trimming at V came to 0 bases and at J to 0 bases, leaving 3 bases not matched to a gene. The CDR3 here is CASSLGDSNSGNTIYF. The CDR3, as DNA: TGCGCCAGCAGCTTGGGGGACAGCAACTCTGGAAACACCATATATTTT.

In its sample, this clonotype was seen a few times. This sequence joins TRBV28 and TRBJ1-5; 7 bases map to TRBD1. Germline V gene lookup returns CDR1 MDHEN and CDR2 SYDVKM. This CDR3 region has 15 residues. The J segment lost 1 base and the V segment lost 8 bases, leaving 8 bases of the junction unmatched. CDR3 nucleotide sequence: TGTGCCAGCTCGTTCGACAGGGAGAGCAATCAGCCCCAGCATTTT. Amino acids: CASSFDRESNQPQHF.

V usage is TRBV27 and J usage is TRBJ1-3; TRBD1 aligns across 12 bases. The CDR3 has 16 amino acids. With 5 bases clipped from V and 5 bases from J, the junction kept 7 bases outside the gene matches. Germline V gene sequence: CDR1 MNHEY, CDR2 SMNVEV (reference sequence). CDR3 protein: CASSPRDRGRRNTIYF. The CDR3 coding sequence is TGTGCCAGCAGTCCCAGGGACAGGGGGCGAAGAAACACCATATATTTT.

This clonotype was seen ten or more times. This chain links TRBV6-6 with TRBJ2-1; TRBD2 agrees at 7 bases. CDR3 length: 15 residues. V shed 2 bases, J shed 6 bases, and the junction held 7 bases outside the gene matches. The germline V gene encodes CDR1 MNHNY and CDR2 SVGAGI (reference sequence). The CDR3 nucleotides read TGTGCCAGCAGTTACCAGGCGGGGGTACTCAATGAGCAGTTCTTC. It is translated as CASSYQAGVLNEQFF.

This clonotype came up many times. V gene TRBV2 combines with J gene TRBJ1-5; a weak D match, TRBD1 (6 bases). Germline CDR1 is SNHLY and CDR2 is FYNNEI. Trimming cost V 7 bases and J 1 base, with 11 bases left between them. The CDR3 extends over 14 amino acids. Here the CDR3 DNA reads TGTGCCAGCAAGGGGGTGGCGAGCAATCAGCCCCAGCATTTT. This encodes CASKGVASNQPQHF.

At least ten counts were recorded for this clonotype. The gene calls are TRBV6-1 and TRBJ2-1; the D is unclear. The CDR3 spans 16 residues. The V gene's germline CDR1 is MNHNS and CDR2 SASEGT. Trimming shortened V by 4 bases and J by 7 bases, and 20 bases separated the two germline ends. CDR3 loop: CASSAPRFNVGNEQFF. CDR3 in DNA: TGTGCCAGCAGTGCCCCGCGCTTCAATGTGGGGAATGAGCAGTTCTTC.

Many counts were recorded for this clonotype. The CDR3 DNA is TGTGCCAGCAGCCAAGGGCTAGCGACTAATGAGCAGTTCTTC. Residues: CASSQGLATNEQFF. The V gene is TRBV3-1, the J gene TRBJ2-1; tentatively, D is TRBD2 (6 bases). This CDR3 spans 14 amino acids. Germline CDR1 reads LGHDT; CDR2 reads YNNKEL (reference sequence). Trimming left V 1 base short and J 7 bases short, with 11 bases between.

The sample holds many counts of this clonotype. The CDR3 loop is CASSLSRTNSYEQYF. The CDR3 DNA is TGTGCCAGCAGCCTTAGCAGGACTAACTCCTACGAGCAGTACTTC. The V call is TRBV7-9, the J call TRBJ2-7, with D possibly TRBD2 on 6 matching bases. Per germline, CDR1 SEHNR and CDR2 FQNEAQ (reference sequence). V was pared by 5 bases and J by 0 bases, with 14 bases between. The CDR3 consists of 15 residues.

This clonotype occurred a few times. The CDR3 DNA sequence: TGTGCCAGCAGCTTCGGGGCAGGGATCAATGAGCAGTTCTTC. This codes for CASSFGAGINEQFF. The chain uses TRBV5-5 and TRBJ2-1; D may correspond to TRBD1 or TRBD2 (5 bases each). Germline V CDR1 and CDR2: SGHKS, YYEKEE (reference sequence). This CDR3 is built from 14 residues. Trimming removed 2 bases at V and 6 bases at J, with 12 bases between.

This clonotype was seen ten or more times. J is TRBJ2-1 and V is TRBV6-6; 8 nucleotides agree with TRBD2. The CDR3 is 21 amino acids. J gave up 4 bases and V 0 bases, and 20 bases lay outside the gene matches. In germline, CDR1 is MNHNY, CDR2 SVGAGI (reference sequence). CDR3 sequence reads: CASSYSGGLVSYRREYNEQFF. In DNA form, the CDR3 reads TGTGCCAGCAGTTACTCGGGGGGACTAGTATCTTACCGTAGAGAATACAATGAGCAGTTCTTC.

This clonotype was recorded at least ten times. This chain joins TRBV5-1 and TRBJ2-1; no clear D gene. Germline values: CDR1 SGHRS, CDR2 YFSETQ. This CDR3 region has 14 residues. Trimming took 2 bases from V and 4 from J, leaving 10 bases between them. CDR3: CASSLMIVYNEQFF. CDR3 in DNA: TGCGCCAGCAGCTTAATGATAGTTTACAATGAGCAGTTCTTC.

The J gene is TRBJ1-4, the V gene TRBV28; D possibly corresponds to TRBD1 (6 bases). From germline, CDR1 is MDHEN and CDR2 SYDVKM. This CDR3 comprises 16 residues. The V and J ends lost 4 bases and 5 bases respectively, with 17 bases between them. CDR3 in amino acids: CASSSPTQGENEKLFF. The CDR3 DNA reads as TGTGCCAGCAGTTCCCCCACACAGGGTGAGAATGAAAAACTGTTTTTT.

This clonotype was observed a handful of times. CDR3 sequence reads: CAWSLGLAGGEQFF. The DNA for the CDR3 is TGTGCCTGGAGTCTGGGACTAGCGGGAGGTGAGCAGTTCTTC. The V call is TRBV30, the J call TRBJ2-1; 15 bases line up with TRBD2. V shed 2 bases, J shed 9 bases, and the junction held 2 bases outside the gene matches. CDR1 is GTSNPN, CDR2 SVGIG, per germline (reference sequence). The CDR3 totals 14 residues.

V usage is TRBV19 and J usage is TRBJ1-5; TRBD1 matches at 8 bases. The CDR3 extends over 16 amino acids. Germline loops: CDR1 LNHDA, CDR2 SQIVND (reference sequence). The ends lost 4 bases at V and 0 bases at J; junction bases unmatched: 5. Here the CDR3 reads CASSRLGQGSNQPQHF. In DNA, the CDR3 is TGTGCCAGTAGTAGACTCGGACAGGGTAGCAATCAGCCCCAGCATTTT.